One and the same sample provided the 10 T cell receptor beta chains below, sequenced in a study of blood T cell repertoires in COVID-19. This table comes from immunoSEQ multiplex PCR, and its TCRdb copy is limited to in-frame clones, with some not included. Of some 320,000 clones in the sample, 90% were seen once. What was sequenced was PBMCs or T cells enriched from blood (not recorded which). These receptors were collected from a man between 60 and 70 years old who had recovered from COVID-19.

V and J are TRBV11-1 and TRBJ2-1; 12 bases map to TRBD1. Per the germline V gene, CDR1 is SGHAT and CDR2 is FQDESV (reference sequence). Trimming removed 6 bases from V and 9 bases from J; junction bases left unmatched: 12. The CDR3 runs 16 residues. DNA for the CDR3: TGTGCCAGCAGTGCGGTCGGGACAGGGGGCTTCGGTGAGCAGTTCTTC. Protein sequence: CASSAVGTGGFGEQFF.

The genes are TRBV5-1 and TRBJ1-5, with 8 bases lining up with TRBD1. V was clipped by 5 bases and J by 5 bases; unmatched bases: 9. CDR1 SGHRS and CDR2 YFSETQ come from the germline V gene. The CDR3 is 15 amino acids. The CDR3 bases are TGCGCCAGCAGACCGGACAGGGTAGGCGATCAGCCCCAGCATTTT. This sequence encodes CASRPDRVGDQPQHF. The variable domain in full, completed from reference TRBV5-1 and TRBJ1-5, reads KAGVTQTPRYLIKTRGQQVTLSCSPISGHRSVSWYQQTPGQGLQFLFEYFSETQRNKGNFPGRFSGRQFSNSRSEMNVSTLELGDSALYLCASRPDRVGDQPQHFGDGTRLSIL.

This clone appeared a few times. This chain joins TRBV9 and TRBJ2-2; D is undetermined. The V gene lost 3 bases and the J gene lost 5 bases, with 14 bases spanning the gap. From germline, CDR1 is SGDLS and CDR2 YYNGEE. The CDR3 totals 15 residues. CDR3 amino acids: CASSAILVGTGELFF. As DNA, the CDR3 is TGTGCCAGCAGCGCCATTCTTGTCGGTACCGGGGAGCTGTTTTTT.

The chain recombines TRBV11-2 with TRBJ2-2; D possibly corresponds to TRBD2 (6 bases). Trimming removed 5 bases at V and 1 base at J, with 14 bases between. This CDR3 has 16 residues. Germline assignment: CDR1 SGHAT and CDR2 FQNNGV. The CDR3 spells CASSPGVAVNTGELFF. CDR3 coding DNA: TGTGCCAGCAGCCCCGGGGTAGCGGTGAACACCGGGGAGCTGTTTTTT.

This sequence joins TRBV5-1 and TRBJ2-5, with 7 bases fitting TRBD1. CDR1 is SGHRS, CDR2 YFSETQ, per germline. CDR3 size: 15 residues. V was pared by 4 bases and J by 4 bases, with 10 bases of the junction left unmatched. CDR3 sequence reads: CASSPRQGGGETQYF. Here the CDR3 DNA reads TGCGCCAGCAGCCCTAGACAGGGTGGAGGAGAGACCCAGTACTTC.

This chain connects TRBV5-1 to TRBJ1-1, with TRBD1 matching over 9 bases. With 0 bases clipped from V and 0 bases from J, the junction kept 0 bases outside the gene matches. Germline assignment: CDR1 SGHRS and CDR2 YFSETQ. The CDR3 is 15 amino acids. The CDR3 DNA is TGCGCCAGCAGCTTGGGGACAGGGGTGAACACTGAAGCTTTCTTT. Translation: CASSLGTGVNTEAFF.

This chain links TRBV9 with TRBJ1-1; D is possibly TRBD1 (6 bases). CDR1 is SGDLS and CDR2 is YYNGEE in the germline V gene. This CDR3 has 15 amino acids. V was clipped by 0 bases and J by 1 base, with 10 bases between them. Here the CDR3 reads CASSVASTGNTEAFF. CDR3 sequence (DNA): TGTGCCAGCAGCGTAGCGTCGACAGGGAACACTGAAGCTTTCTTT.

The CDR3 here is CASSRLTEKLFF. CDR3 sequence (DNA): TGTGCCAGCAGTAGACTGACTGAAAAACTGTTTTTT. The chain is built from TRBV12-3 or TRBV12-4 and TRBJ1-4, with no clear D. With 5 bases removed from V and 7 bases from J, the gap between germline ends came to 8 bases. This CDR3 spans 12 amino acids.

The chain recombines TRBV14 with TRBJ2-1, with TRBD2 identical over 8 bases. The ends lost 6 bases at V and 8 bases at J; junction bases unmatched: 6. Germline values: CDR1 SGHDN, CDR2 FVKESK. The CDR3 loop spans 13 amino acids. This chain's CDR3 is CASRGLGSHEQFF. CDR3 coding DNA: TGTGCCAGCAGGGGACTAGGTTCCCATGAGCAGTTCTTC.

The J gene is TRBJ1-1, the V gene TRBV5-4, with D perhaps TRBD1 (6 bases). Germline V gene sequence: CDR1 SGHNT, CDR2 YYREEE (reference sequence). Trimming removed 4 bases at V and 4 bases at J, with 14 bases between. The CDR3 has 14 residues. This CDR3 reads CASSKQGPGTEAFF. Here the CDR3 DNA reads TGTGCCAGCAGCAAACAGGGCCCGGGCACTGAAGCTTTCTTT.